These T cell receptor beta chains were read from a single sample in a study of blood T cell repertoires in COVID-19. Using immunoSEQ multiplex PCR, the repertoire was profiled, and TCRdb retains in-frame clones only, with some absent. The sample lists some 220,000 clones; roughly 80% were seen once. The source material was peripheral blood. The receptors were gathered from a woman in her 70s with COVID-19, enrolled during active disease. Each CDR3 is given with its conserved first and last residue. The order of the fields is J gene, CDR3 length, V gene, D gene, clone size, CDR3 protein, CDR3 DNA. D genes are given only for firm matches. The size field is filled for only some rows; it gives once, few, many or a size class.

TRBJ2-7 15 TRBV4-3 TRBD2 - CASSQFLAGGYEQYF TGCGCCAGCAGCCAGTTTCTAGCGGGAGGTTACGAGCAGTACTTC
TRBJ2-7 15 TRBV19 TRBD2 few CASSTTSGSWEEQYF TGTGCCAGTAGTACGACTAGCGGGTCCTGGGAGGAGCAGTACTTC
TRBJ2-1 15 TRBV5-4 TRBD2 - CASSPKQRERNEQFF TGTGCCAGCAGCCCTAAGCAGCGGGAGCGGAATGAGCAGTTCTTC
TRBJ1-1 15 TRBV7-2 TRBD1 - CASSLDSSGGTEAFF TGTGCCAGCAGCCTCGATTCCTCAGGGGGCACTGAAGCTTTCTTT
TRBJ1-1 14 TRBV10-1 - - CASSESRGFAEAFF TGCGCCAGCAGTGAGTCTAGGGGCTTCGCTGAAGCTTTCTTT
TRBJ1-3 15 TRBV5-1 - - CASSLGVNTGNTIYF TGCGCCAGCAGCTTGGGAGTTAATACTGGAAACACCATATATTTT
TRBJ2-5 15 TRBV7-3 - - CASSLDSAPRETQYF TGTGCCAGCAGCTTAGACAGCGCACCCAGAGAGACCCAGTACTTC
TRBJ1-2 17 TRBV18 - - CASSPNAGDSANYGYTF TGTGCCAGCTCACCGAACGCAGGGGATTCAGCTAACTATGGCTACACCTTC
TRBJ2-1 16 TRBV18 - - CASSPPLAGNVNEQFF TGTGCCAGCTCACCACCTCTCGCGGGGAATGTGAATGAGCAGTTCTTC
TRBJ2-6 16 TRBV19 - - CASSDINLSGANVLTF TGTGCCAGTAGTGACATTAACCTCTCTGGGGCCAACGTCCTGACTTTC
TRBJ1-2 15 TRBV5-4 TRBD1 - CASSLGGTGVRGYTF TGTGCCAGCAGCTTGGGTGGGACAGGGGTTCGGGGCTACACCTTC
TRBJ2-1 15 TRBV2 TRBD2 - CASKAGEGTKNEQFF TGTGCCAGCAAAGCGGGAGAAGGGACGAAAAATGAGCAGTTCTTC
TRBJ1-2 15 TRBV28 - - CASSWTTRPSLGYTF TGTGCCAGCAGTTGGACAACCAGGCCTTCCTTGGGCTACACCTTC
TRBJ1-6 14 TRBV7-9 - - CATSNGTRSAPLHF TGTGCCACCTCTAACGGGACAAGATCGGCACCCCTCCACTTT
TRBJ1-1 15 TRBV10-2 - - CASSDGRYANTEAFF TGCGCCAGCAGTGATGGCAGATACGCGAACACTGAAGCTTTCTTT
TRBJ2-7 13 TRBV6-5 TRBD1 - CASSGTASYEQYF TGTGCCAGCAGCGGGACAGCATCCTACGAGCAGTACTTC
TRBJ1-2 12 TRBV15 TRBD1 - CATSKGQGGYTF TGTGCCACCAGCAAAGGACAGGGAGGCTACACCTTC
TRBJ2-7 18 TRBV7-2 TRBD2 - CASSQRGMGLAVDHEQYF TGTGCCAGCAGCCAACGGGGCATGGGGCTAGCGGTCGACCACGAGCAGTACTTC
TRBJ1-1 15 TRBV3-1/TRBV3-2 TRBD1 - CASSHEDRVGTEAFF TGTGCCAGCAGCCATGAGGACAGGGTGGGCACTGAAGCTTTCTTT
TRBJ1-2 16 TRBV5-1 - - CASSLDHSSPGYGYTF TGCGCCAGCAGCTTGGATCATTCTTCCCCGGGGTATGGCTACACCTTC
TRBJ1-5 13 TRBV6-5 - medium-sized CASTGMINQPQHF TGTGCCAGCACGGGGATGATCAATCAGCCCCAGCATTTT
TRBJ1-1 14 TRBV18 TRBD1 once CASSPTQGVAEAFF TGTGCCAGCTCACCAACACAGGGGGTAGCTGAAGCTTTCTTT
TRBJ2-2 16 TRBV5-1 TRBD2 - CASSYRTSGDTGELFF TGCGCCAGCAGCTACCGGACTAGCGGGGACACCGGGGAGCTGTTTTTT
TRBJ1-2 14 TRBV2 - many CASRSPYEDYGYTF TGTGCCAGCAGATCGCCGTATGAGGACTATGGCTACACCTTC
TRBJ2-2 15 TRBV28 - - CASSLRTVNTGELFF TGTGCCAGCAGTTTACGGACAGTTAACACCGGGGAGCTGTTTTTT
TRBJ1-2 15 TRBV6-2/TRBV6-3 - few CASSYAGNLNYGYTF TGTGCCAGCAGTTACGCGGGGAATCTTAACTATGGCTACACCTTC
TRBJ2-4 16 TRBV10-3 TRBD1 - CAISEQGQGAKNIQYF TGTGCCATCAGTGAACAGGGACAGGGGGCCAAAAACATTCAGTACTTC
TRBJ1-1 11 TRBV7-9 - - CASSPYGEAFF TGTGCCAGCAGCCCCTATGGTGAAGCTTTCTTT
TRBJ1-5 14 TRBV2 - - CASSGRSLNQPQHF TGTGCCAGCAGTGGGAGGAGCCTCAATCAGCCCCAGCATTTT
TRBJ2-1 18 TRBV6-2/TRBV6-3 TRBD2 - CASSSIRAGDPSYNEQFF TGTGCCAGCAGTTCGATCCGAGCGGGAGACCCCTCCTACAATGAGCAGTTCTTC
TRBJ2-1 15 TRBV7-2 - - CASSLVLGSNNEQFF TGTGCCAGCAGCTTAGTCCTCGGGAGCAACAATGAGCAGTTCTTC
TRBJ2-3 19 TRBV24-1 - - CATSDSLGLAPRGTDTQYF TGTGCCACCAGTGATTCCCTCGGCCTAGCGCCAAGGGGTACAGATACGCAGTATTTT
TRBJ2-1 13 TRBV28 - - CASSFSPGNEQFF TGTGCCAGCAGTTTTTCACCAGGGAATGAGCAGTTCTTC
TRBJ1-2 15 TRBV28 TRBD1 - CASSSTGGANYGYTF TGTGCCAGCAGCTCCACAGGGGGCGCTAACTATGGCTACACCTTC
TRBJ2-5 17 TRBV7-2 TRBD1 - CASSPAGQGAPQETQYF TGTGCCAGCAGCCCCGCTGGACAGGGAGCCCCCCAAGAGACCCAGTACTTC
TRBJ2-3 14 TRBV30 TRBD2 - CAWSRTSGTDTQYF TGTGCCTGGAGTAGAACTAGCGGCACAGATACGCAGTATTTT
TRBJ2-5 16 TRBV21-1 - - CASSKSTRDSEETQYF TGTGCCAGCAGCAAATCCACCAGGGACAGCGAAGAGACCCAGTACTTC
TRBJ1-1 15 TRBV6-5 - - CASSYSWGQNTEAFF TGTGCCAGCAGTTACTCCTGGGGACAGAACACTGAAGCTTTCTTT
TRBJ1-5 14 TRBV7-2 - - CASSFGGGLQPQHF TGTGCCAGCAGCTTCGGCGGAGGGCTTCAGCCCCAGCATTTT
TRBJ2-1 12 TRBV30 TRBD2 - CAVGGTYNEQFF TGTGCGGTGGGGGGGACCTACAATGAGCAGTTCTTC
TRBJ2-3 16 TRBV24-1 - - CATSDRGLGGTDTQYF TGTGCCACCAGTGACCGGGGACTCGGGGGCACAGATACGCAGTATTTT
TRBJ2-2 15 TRBV10-2 TRBD2 - CASSPTSGKTGELFF TGCGCCAGCAGTCCTACTAGCGGGAAGACCGGGGAGCTGTTTTTT
TRBJ1-2 14 TRBV5-6 - - CASSQGDPNYGYTF TGTGCCAGCTCTCAAGGGGATCCTAACTATGGCTACACCTTC
TRBJ1-6 15 TRBV2 - - CASSAYRRLNSPLHF TGTGCCAGCAGTGCCTACCGCCGTCTAAATTCACCCCTCCACTTT
TRBJ2-7 12 TRBV2 TRBD1 - CATRGQKYEQYF TGTGCCACTAGGGGACAGAAATACGAGCAGTACTTC
TRBJ1-1 15 TRBV12-5 TRBD1 - CASGLRDRGGTEAFF TGTGCTAGTGGTTTGAGGGACAGGGGTGGCACTGAAGCTTTCTTT